The clone carrying this TCR beta chain showed up many times. Its antigen is as yet unknown. Germline-derived CDR1 and CDR2 are LGHDT and YNNKEL (reference sequence). The V segment lost 4 bases and the J segment 3 bases; nucleotides outside the gene matches: 6. The CDR3 length is 15 residues. TCRdb redid the calling of the 5' RACE reads with MiXCR, one entry per CDR3 protein. Found here are about 58,000 distinct CDR3 sequences, roughly 3.5% of them singletons; the top ten hold 6% to 9%. The sample originates from a study of neurological immune-mediated disorders. Notes on the study in general: Among 34 multiple sclerosis patients, 18 had repertoires that phylogenetic grouping placed in one related-CDR3 cluster, a possible signature. Levels of TCR clonal expansion peaked in HTLV-1-associated myelopathy and reached their lowest in multiple sclerosis, under those of healthy controls.

Unsorted libraries were generated from 2 million PBMCs. These cells had been stored in RNAlater at -80 C. This receptor was identified in a woman between 55 and 75 years old with multiple sclerosis. The sample was PBMCs. The V call is TRBV3-1, the J call TRBJ2-5, with 9 bases aligning to TRBD2. CDR3 region: CASSPPGLAKETQYF. The DNA of the CDR3 is TGTGCCAGCAGCCCGCCGGGACTAGCTAAAGAGACCCAGTACTTC.